Included here is one T cell receptor (beta chain) sequence, with context. Its antigen is unidentified. The data are from a study of T cells in Graves' hyperthyroidism and ophthalmopathy. CDR1 and CDR2 (germline): LNHDA, SQIVND (reference sequence). The CDR3 covers 12 residues. V was clipped by 1 base and J by 8 bases, with 6 bases between them. Patients affected by ophthalmopathy presented a Clinical Activity Score of at least 3, a NOSPECS grade of at least 4, and disease duration below 3 months. Study-wide results and limits: Most thyroid clonotypes expanded above 0.001 appeared in blood too.

Amplification yielded TCR beta CDR3 regions, with RNA transcripts as the source. Primed by the HTBI set, a first-round RT-PCR was run on the TCR CDR3. One entry per CDR3 protein results from TCRdb running MiXCR on the multiplex PCR reads. The repertoire consists of around 600,000 distinct CDR3 sequences, with 13% to 15% occurring once and the leading ten covering less than 9%. The chain carries TRBV19 and TRBJ2-1, with D possibly TRBD2 on 6 matching bases. The sequence derives from a woman aged 18-30 years with Graves' ophthalmopathy. Sequencing was performed on blood. Here the CDR3 DNA reads TGTGCCAGTAGTATAGGGGAGGATGAGCAGTTCTTC. It specifies CASSIGEDEQFF.